This T cell receptor (beta chain) is drawn from a study of identical twins. One entry per CDR3 protein, called by TCRdb with MiXCR from the 5' RACE reads. The repertoire has fewer than 800,000 distinct CDR3 sequences, 7.1% of them found once; the top ten carry 1.6%. V lost 6 bases and J lost 3, with 12 bases in between. The CDR3 sequence is 14 residues long. Looked up from germline, CDR1 is MDHEN and CDR2 is SYDVKM. Study-level points and caveats: Cross-sectional statistical analysis, not tracking of the same donors, underpinned the conclusions.

On this clonotype: Its matching antigen is unknown.

These data were also reused for a study on yellow fever vaccine responses in identical twins.

Sequencing was carried out using PBMCs. The sequence was collected from a young woman in good health. The rearrangement links TRBV28 to TRBJ1-5, with D possibly matching TRBD1 (5 bases). The CDR3 DNA sequence: TGTGCCAGCAGGCTTCAGGGTAACAATCAGCCCCAGCATTTT. Its translation is CASRLQGNNQPQHF.